Reported below is one TCR beta chain. TCRB CDR3 was amplified from 2 ug genomic DNA or less. Amplification used 60 V beta primers and 13 J beta primers. Profiling relied on immunoSEQ multiplex PCR, and the TCRdb table lists in-frame clones only, not all of them. The sample lists about 3,100 clones; roughly 79% were seen once. This record belongs to a study of glioma-infiltrating T cells after dendritic cell vaccination. Background on the study: Monocyte-derived dendritic cells, cultured less than 9 days with IL-4 and GM-CSF, were pulsed with autologous tumor lysate. The resection used for tumor lysate supplied the residual fresh-frozen pretreatment tumor.

This CDR3 comprises 13 residues. Germline CDR1 SGDLS, CDR2 YYNGEE. Trimming removed 9 bases at V and 5 bases at J, with 15 bases between. The sample here was tumor tissue, taken before dendritic cell vaccination. The V call is TRBV9, the J call TRBJ2-1; D possibly corresponds to TRBD1 (6 bases). The TCR originated in a human donor with glioblastoma. CDR3 in DNA: TGTGCCACATCAGGGGTTAACAACAATGAGCAGTTCTTC. Translation gives CATSGVNNNEQFF.